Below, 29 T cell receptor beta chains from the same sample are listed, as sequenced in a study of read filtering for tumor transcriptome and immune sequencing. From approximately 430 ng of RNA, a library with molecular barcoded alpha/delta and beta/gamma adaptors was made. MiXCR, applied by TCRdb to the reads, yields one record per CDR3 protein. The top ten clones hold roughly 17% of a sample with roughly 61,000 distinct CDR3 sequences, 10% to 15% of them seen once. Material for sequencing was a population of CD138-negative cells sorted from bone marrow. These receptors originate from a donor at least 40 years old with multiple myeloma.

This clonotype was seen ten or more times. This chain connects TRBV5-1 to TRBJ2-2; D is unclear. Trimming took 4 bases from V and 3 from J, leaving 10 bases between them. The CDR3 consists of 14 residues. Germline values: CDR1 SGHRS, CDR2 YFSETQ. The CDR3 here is CASSLAIDTGELFF. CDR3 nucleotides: TGCGCCAGCAGCCTGGCTATCGACACCGGGGAGCTGTTTTTT.

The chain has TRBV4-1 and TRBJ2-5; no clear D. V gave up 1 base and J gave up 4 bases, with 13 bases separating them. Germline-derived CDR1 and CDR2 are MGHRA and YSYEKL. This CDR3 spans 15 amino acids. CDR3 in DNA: TGCGCCAGCAGCCAAGGGTTCGCAGAGCGAGAGACCCAGTACTTC. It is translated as CASSQGFAERETQYF.

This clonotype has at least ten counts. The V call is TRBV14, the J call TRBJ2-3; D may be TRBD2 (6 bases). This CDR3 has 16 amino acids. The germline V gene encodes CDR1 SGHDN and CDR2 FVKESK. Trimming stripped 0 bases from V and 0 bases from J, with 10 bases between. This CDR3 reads CASSQDRGTSTDTQYF. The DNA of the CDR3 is TGTGCCAGCAGCCAAGACCGGGGGACTAGCACAGATACGCAGTATTTT.

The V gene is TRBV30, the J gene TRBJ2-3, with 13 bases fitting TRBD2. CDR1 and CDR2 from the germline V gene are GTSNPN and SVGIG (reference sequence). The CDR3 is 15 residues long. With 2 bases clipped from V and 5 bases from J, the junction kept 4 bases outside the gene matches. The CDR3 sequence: CAWSWGTSGEDTQYF. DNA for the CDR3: TGTGCCTGGAGTTGGGGGACTAGCGGGGAAGATACGCAGTATTTT.

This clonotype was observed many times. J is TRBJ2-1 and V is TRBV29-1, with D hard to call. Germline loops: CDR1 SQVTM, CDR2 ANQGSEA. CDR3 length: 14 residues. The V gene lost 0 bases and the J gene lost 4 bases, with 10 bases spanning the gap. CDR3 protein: CSVEEPEHYNEQFF. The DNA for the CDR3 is TGCAGCGTTGAAGAGCCGGAACATTACAATGAGCAGTTCTTC.

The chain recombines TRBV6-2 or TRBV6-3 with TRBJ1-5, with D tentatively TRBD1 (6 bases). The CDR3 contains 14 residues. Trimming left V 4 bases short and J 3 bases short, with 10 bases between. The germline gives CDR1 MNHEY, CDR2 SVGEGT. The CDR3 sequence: CASSFGQFNQPQHF. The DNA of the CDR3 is TGTGCCAGCAGTTTCGGACAGTTCAATCAGCCCCAGCATTTT.

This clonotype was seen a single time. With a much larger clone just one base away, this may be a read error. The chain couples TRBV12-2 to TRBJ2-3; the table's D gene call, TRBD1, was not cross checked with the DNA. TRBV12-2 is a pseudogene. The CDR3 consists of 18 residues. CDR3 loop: CASRLGSWTGGLTDMQYF. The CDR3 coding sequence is TGTGCAAGTCGCTTAGGTTCCTGGACAGGGGGCCTAACAGATATGCAGTATTTT.

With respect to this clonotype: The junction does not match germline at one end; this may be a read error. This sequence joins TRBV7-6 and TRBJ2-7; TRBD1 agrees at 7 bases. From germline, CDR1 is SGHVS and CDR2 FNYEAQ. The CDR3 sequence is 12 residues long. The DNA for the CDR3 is TGTGCCTGCAGCCCGACAGGGCGCGAGCAGTACTTC. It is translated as CACSPTGREQYF.

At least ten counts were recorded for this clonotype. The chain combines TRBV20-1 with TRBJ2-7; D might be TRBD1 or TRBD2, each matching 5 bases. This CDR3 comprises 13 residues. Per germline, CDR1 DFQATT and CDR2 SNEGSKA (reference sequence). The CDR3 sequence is CSSLRRGVYEQYF. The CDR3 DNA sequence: TGCAGCTCCCTACGCCGGGGCGTCTACGAGCAGTACTTC.

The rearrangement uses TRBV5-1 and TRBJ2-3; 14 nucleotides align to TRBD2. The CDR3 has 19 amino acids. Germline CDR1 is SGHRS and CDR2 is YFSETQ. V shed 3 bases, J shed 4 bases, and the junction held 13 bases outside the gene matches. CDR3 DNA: TGCGCCAGCAGCTCGGCTAGACTAGCGGGGGGGCCGAGGCCAGATACGCAGTATTTT. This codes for CASSSARLAGGPRPDTQYF.

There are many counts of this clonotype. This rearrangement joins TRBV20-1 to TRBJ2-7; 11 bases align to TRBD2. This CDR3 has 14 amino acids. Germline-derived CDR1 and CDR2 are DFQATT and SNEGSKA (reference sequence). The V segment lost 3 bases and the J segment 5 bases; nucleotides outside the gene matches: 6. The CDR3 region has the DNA TGCAGTGCTAGCTGGTTACTAGCGGGGGACGAGCAGTACTTC. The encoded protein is CSASWLLAGDEQYF.

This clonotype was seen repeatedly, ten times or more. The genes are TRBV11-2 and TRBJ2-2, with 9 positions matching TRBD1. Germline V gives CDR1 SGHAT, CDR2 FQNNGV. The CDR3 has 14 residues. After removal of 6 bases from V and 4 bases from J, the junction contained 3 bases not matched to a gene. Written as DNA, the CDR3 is TGTGCCAGCAGGGGGGACAGGGCCACCGGGGAGCTGTTTTTT. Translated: CASRGDRATGELFF.

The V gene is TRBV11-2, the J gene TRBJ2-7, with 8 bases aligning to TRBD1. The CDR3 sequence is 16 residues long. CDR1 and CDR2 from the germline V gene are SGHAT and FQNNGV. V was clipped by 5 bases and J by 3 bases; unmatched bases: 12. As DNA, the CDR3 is TGTGCCAGCAGCCCTCTCCCGGGACAGGTTGTCTACGAGCAGTACTTC. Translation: CASSPLPGQVVYEQYF.

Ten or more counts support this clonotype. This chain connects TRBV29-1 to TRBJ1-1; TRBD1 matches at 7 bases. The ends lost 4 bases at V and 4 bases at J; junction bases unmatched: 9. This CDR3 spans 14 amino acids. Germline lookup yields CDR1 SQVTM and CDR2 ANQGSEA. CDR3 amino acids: CSVVPTGEGTEAFF. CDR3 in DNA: TGCAGCGTTGTCCCCACAGGGGAAGGCACTGAAGCTTTCTTT.

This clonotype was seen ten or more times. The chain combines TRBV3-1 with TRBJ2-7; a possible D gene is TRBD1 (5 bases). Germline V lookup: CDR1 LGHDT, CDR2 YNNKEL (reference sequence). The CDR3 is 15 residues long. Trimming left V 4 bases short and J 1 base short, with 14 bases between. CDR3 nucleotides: TGTGCCAGCAGCCCAATGACAGAACCGTCCTACGAGCAGTACTTC. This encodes CASSPMTEPSYEQYF.

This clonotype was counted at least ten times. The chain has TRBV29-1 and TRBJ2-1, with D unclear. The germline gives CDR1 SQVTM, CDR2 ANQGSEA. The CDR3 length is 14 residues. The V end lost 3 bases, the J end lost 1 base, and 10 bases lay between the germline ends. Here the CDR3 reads CSVDLGVSYNEQFF. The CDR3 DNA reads TGCAGCGTTGATCTTGGGGTTTCCTACAATGAGCAGTTCTTC.

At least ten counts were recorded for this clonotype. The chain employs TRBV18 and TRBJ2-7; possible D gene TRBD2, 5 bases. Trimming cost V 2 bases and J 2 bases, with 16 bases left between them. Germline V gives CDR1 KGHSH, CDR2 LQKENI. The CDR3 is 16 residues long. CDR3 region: CASSPSPSDYPYEQYF. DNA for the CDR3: TGTGCCAGCTCACCAAGCCCGTCAGACTATCCCTACGAGCAGTACTTC.

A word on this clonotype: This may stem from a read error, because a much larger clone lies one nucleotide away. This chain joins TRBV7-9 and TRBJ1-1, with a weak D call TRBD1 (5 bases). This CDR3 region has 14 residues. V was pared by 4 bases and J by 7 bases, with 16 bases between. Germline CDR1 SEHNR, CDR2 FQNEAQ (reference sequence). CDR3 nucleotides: TGTGCCAGCAGCTCGCTGGACACGAGAGGTGAAGCTTTCTTT. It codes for CASSSLDTRGEAFF.

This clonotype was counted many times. The CDR3 spells CASRGQGLDTEAFF. The CDR3 region has the DNA TGCGCCAGCAGAGGACAGGGGTTGGACACTGAAGCTTTCTTT. The gene calls are TRBV5-1 and TRBJ1-1, with 9 bases aligning to TRBD1. Germline lookup yields CDR1 SGHRS and CDR2 YFSETQ. The CDR3 is 14 amino acids. Trimming cost V 5 bases and J 3 bases; bases outside gene matches: 5.

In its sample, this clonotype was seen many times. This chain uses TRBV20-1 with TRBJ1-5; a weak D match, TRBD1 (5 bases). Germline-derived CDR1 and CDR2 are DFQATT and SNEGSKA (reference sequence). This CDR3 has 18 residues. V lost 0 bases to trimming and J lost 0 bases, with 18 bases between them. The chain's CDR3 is CSARDQFAGLNSNQPQHF. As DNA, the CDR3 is TGCAGTGCTAGAGATCAATTCGCGGGACTCAATAGCAATCAGCCCCAGCATTTT.

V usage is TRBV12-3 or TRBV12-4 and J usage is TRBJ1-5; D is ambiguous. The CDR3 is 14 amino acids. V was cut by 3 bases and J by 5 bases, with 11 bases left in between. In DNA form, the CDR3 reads TGTGCCAGCAGTTTTGGGCAGGTCGATCAGCCCCAGCATTTT. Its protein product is CASSFGQVDQPQHF.

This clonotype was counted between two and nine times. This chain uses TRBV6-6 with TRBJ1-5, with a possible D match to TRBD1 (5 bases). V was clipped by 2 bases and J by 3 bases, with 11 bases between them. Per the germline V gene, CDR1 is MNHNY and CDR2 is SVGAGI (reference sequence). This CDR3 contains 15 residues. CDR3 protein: CASSYEGSSNQPQHF. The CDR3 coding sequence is TGTGCCAGCAGTTACGAGGGGTCCTCCAATCAGCCCCAGCATTTT.

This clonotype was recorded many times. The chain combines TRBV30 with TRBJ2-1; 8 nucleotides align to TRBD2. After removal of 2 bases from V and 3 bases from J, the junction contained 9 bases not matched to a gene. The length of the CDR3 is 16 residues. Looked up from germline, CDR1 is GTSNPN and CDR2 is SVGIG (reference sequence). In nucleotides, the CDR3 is TGTGCCTGGAGTACACCGGGGGGGGTCCACTACAATGAGCAGTTCTTC. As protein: CAWSTPGGVHYNEQFF.

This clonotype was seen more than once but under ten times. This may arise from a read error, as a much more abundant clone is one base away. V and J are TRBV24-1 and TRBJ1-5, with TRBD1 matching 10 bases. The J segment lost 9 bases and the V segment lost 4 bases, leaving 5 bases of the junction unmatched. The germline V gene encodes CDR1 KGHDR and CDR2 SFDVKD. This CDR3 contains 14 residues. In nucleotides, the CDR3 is TGTGCCACCAGTGAAAGGACAGGGGGGCGGCCCCAGCATTTT. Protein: CATSERTGGRPQHF.

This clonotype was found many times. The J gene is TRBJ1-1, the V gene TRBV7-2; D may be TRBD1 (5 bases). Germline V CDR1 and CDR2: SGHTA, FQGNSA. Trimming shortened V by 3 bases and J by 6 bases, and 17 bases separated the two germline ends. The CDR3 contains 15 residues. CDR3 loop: CASSFNGGGGAEAFF. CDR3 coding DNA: TGTGCCAGCAGCTTTAACGGAGGTGGGGGGGCTGAAGCTTTCTTT.

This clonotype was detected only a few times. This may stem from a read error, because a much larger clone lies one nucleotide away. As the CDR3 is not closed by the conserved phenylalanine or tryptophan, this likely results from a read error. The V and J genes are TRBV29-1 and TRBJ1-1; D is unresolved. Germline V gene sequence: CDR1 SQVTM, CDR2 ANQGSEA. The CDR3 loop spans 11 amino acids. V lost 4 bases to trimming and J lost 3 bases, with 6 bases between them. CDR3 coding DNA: TGCAGCGTTGGGGGAGACACTGAAGCTTTCCTT. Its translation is CSVGGDTEAFL.

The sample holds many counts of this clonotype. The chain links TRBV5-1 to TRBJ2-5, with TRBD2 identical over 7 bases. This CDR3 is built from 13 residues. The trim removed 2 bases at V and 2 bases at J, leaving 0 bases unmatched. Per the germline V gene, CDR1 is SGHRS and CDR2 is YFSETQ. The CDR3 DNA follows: TGCGCCAGCAGCTTCGGGGGGCAAGAGACCCAGTACTTC. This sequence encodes CASSFGGQETQYF.

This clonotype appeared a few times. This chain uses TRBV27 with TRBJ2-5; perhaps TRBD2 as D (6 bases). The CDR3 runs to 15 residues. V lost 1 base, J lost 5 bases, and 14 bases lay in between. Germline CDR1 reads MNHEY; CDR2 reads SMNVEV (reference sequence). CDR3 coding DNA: TGTGCCAGCAGTTTATGGGGAGGTAGTGAGGAGACCCAGTACTTC. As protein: CASSLWGGSEETQYF.

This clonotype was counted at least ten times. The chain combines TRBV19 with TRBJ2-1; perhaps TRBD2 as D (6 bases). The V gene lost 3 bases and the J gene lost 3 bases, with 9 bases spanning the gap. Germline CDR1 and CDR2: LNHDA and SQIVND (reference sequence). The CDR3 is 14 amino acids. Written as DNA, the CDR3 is TGTGCCAGTAGTATGGCGGGGAGCTACAATGAGCAGTTCTTC. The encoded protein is CASSMAGSYNEQFF.